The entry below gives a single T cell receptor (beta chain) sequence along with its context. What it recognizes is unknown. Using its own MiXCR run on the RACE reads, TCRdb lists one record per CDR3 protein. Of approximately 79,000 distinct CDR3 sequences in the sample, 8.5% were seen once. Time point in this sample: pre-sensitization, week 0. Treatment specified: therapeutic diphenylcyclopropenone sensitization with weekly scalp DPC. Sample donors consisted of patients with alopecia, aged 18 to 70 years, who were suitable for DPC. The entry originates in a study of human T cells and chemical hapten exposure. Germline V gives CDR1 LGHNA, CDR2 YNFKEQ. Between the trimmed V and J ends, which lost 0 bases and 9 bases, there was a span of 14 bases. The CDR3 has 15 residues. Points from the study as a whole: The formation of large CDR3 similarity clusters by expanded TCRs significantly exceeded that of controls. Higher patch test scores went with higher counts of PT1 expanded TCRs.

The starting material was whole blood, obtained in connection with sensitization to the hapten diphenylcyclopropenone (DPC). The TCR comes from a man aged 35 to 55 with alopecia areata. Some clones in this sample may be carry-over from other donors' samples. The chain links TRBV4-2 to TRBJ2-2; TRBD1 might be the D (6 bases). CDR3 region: CASSQDGTSERELFF. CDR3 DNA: TGTGCCAGCAGCCAAGATGGGACATCGGAAAGGGAGCTGTTTTTT.